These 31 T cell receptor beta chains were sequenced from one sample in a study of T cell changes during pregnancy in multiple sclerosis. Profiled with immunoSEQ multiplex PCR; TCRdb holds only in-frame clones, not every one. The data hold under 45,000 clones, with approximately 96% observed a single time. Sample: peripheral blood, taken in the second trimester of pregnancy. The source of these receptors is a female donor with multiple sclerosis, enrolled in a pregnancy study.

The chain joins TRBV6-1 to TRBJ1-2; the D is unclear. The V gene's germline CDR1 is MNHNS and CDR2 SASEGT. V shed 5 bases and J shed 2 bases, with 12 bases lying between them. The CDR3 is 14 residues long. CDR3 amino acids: CASSREGVNYGYTF. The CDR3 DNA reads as TGTGCCAGCAGTAGGGAGGGCGTAAACTATGGCTACACCTTC.

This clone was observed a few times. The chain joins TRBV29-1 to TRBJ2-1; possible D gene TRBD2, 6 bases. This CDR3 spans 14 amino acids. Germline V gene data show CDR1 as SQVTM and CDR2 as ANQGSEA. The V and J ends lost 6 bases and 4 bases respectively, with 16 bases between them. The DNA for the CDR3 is TGCAGCGTCCATCCACCCCGGGGGTACAATGAGCAGTTCTTC. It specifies CSVHPPRGYNEQFF.

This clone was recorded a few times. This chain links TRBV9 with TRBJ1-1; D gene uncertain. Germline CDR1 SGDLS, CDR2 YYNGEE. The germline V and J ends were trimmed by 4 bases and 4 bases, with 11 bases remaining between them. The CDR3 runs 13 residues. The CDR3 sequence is CASSKSPGTEAFF. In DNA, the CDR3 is TGTGCCAGCAGCAAATCTCCGGGCACTGAAGCTTTCTTT.

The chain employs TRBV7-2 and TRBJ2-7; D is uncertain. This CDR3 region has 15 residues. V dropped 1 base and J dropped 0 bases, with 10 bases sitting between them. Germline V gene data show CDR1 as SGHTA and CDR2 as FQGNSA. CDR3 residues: CASSLDHVSSYEQYF. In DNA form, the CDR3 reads TGTGCCAGCAGCTTAGATCACGTGAGCTCCTACGAGCAGTACTTC.

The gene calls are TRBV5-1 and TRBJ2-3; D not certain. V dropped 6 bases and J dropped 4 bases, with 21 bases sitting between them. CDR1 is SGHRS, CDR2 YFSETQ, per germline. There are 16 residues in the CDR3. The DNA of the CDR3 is TGCGCCAGCACCCCCATGAGAACCCAACCACCAGATACGCAGTATTTT. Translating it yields CASTPMRTQPPDTQYF.

CDR3 DNA: TGTGCCAGTATGGCAGCCCCAGCGGTCAATGAGCAGTTCTTC. Protein sequence: CASMAAPAVNEQFF. This chain joins TRBV19 and TRBJ2-1; D possibly corresponds to TRBD2 (5 bases). CDR1 is LNHDA, CDR2 SQIVND, per germline (reference sequence). The CDR3 has 14 residues. Trimming stripped 7 bases from V and 6 bases from J, with 16 bases between.

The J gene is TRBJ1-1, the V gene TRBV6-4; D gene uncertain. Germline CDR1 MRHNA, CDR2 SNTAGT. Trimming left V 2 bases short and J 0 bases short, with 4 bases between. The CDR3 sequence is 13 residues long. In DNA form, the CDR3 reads TGTGCCAGCAGTGACAGCCTGAACACTGAAGCTTTCTTT. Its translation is CASSDSLNTEAFF.

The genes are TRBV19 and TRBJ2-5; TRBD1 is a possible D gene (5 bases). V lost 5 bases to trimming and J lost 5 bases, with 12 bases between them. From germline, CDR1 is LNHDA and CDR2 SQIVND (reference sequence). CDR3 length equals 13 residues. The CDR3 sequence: CASSWGLWETQYF. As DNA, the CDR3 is TGTGCCAGTAGTTGGGGCCTATGGGAGACCCAGTACTTC.

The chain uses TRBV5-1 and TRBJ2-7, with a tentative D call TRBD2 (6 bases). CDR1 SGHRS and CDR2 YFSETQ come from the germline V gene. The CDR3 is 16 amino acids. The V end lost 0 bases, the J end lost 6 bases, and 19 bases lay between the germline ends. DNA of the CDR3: TGCGCCAGCAGCTTGGGCCTTAGCGGAGTCACGTGCGAGCAGTACTTC. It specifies CASSLGLSGVTCEQYF.

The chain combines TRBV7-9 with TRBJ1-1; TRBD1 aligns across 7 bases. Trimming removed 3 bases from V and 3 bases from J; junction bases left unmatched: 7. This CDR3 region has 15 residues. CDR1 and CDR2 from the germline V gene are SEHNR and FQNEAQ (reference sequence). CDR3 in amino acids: CASSLKGAGDTEAFF. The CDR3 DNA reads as TGTGCCAGCAGCTTGAAGGGGGCAGGGGACACTGAAGCTTTCTTT.

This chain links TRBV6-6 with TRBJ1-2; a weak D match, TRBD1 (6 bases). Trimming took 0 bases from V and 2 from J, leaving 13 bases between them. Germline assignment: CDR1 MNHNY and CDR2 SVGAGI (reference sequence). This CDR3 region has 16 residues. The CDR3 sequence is CASSYSRGGSNYGYTF. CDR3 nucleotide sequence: TGTGCCAGCAGTTACTCGAGGGGGGGCAGCAACTATGGCTACACCTTC.

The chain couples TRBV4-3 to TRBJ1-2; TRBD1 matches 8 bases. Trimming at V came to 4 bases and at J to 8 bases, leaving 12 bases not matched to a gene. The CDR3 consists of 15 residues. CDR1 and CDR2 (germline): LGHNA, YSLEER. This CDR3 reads CASSRYRTGWQGYTF. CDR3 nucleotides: TGCGCCAGCAGCCGCTATAGGACAGGGTGGCAAGGCTACACCTTC.

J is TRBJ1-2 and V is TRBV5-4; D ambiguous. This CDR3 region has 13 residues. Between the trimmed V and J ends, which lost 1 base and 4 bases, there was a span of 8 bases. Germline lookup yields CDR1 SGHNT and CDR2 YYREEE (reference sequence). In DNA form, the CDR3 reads TGTGCCAGCAGCTTGCGGGAAGTCTATGGCTACACCTTC. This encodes CASSLREVYGYTF.

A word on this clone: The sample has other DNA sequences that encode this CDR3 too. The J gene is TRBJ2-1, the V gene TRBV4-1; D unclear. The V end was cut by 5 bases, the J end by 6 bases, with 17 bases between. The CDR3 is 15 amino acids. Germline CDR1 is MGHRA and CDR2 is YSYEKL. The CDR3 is CASSERGNRFNEQFF. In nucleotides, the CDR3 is TGCGCCAGCAGCGAGCGAGGTAACCGGTTCAATGAGCAGTTCTTC.

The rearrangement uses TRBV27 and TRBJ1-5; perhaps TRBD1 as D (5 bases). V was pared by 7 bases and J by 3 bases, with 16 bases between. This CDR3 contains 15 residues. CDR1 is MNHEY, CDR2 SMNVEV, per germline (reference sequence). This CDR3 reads CASTPGGRANQPQHF. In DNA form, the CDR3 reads TGTGCCAGCACCCCCGGGGGTCGCGCCAATCAGCCCCAGCATTTT.

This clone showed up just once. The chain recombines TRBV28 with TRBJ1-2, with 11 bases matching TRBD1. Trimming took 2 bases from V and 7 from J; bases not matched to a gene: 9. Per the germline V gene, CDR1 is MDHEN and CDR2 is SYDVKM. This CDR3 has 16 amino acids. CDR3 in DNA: TGTGCCAGCAGTTTACGGGACAGGGGGAAAAGGAGTGGCTACACCTTC. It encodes CASSLRDRGKRSGYTF.

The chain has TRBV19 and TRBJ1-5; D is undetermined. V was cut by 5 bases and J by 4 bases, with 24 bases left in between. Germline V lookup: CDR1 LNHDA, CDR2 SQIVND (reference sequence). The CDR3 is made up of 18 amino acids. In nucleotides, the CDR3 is TGTGCCAGTAGTCAATCCAGCGCTTCGGGGAAACTAAATCAGCCCCAGCATTTT. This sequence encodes CASSQSSASGKLNQPQHF.

The CDR3: CAISESGTGVGNSPLHF. DNA of the CDR3: TGTGCCATCAGTGAGTCTGGGACAGGGGTAGGAAATTCACCCCTCCACTTT. This chain uses TRBV10-3 with TRBJ1-6; 10 nucleotides line up with TRBD1. Looked up from germline, CDR1 is ENHRY and CDR2 is SYGVKD. The V segment lost 0 bases and the J segment 7 bases; nucleotides outside the gene matches: 6. The CDR3 covers 17 residues.

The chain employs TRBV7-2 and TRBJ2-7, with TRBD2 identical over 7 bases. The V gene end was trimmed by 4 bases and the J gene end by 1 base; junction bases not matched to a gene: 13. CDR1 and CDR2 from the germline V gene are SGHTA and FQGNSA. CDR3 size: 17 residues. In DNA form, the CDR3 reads TGTGCCAGCAGCTGGATTCCGTGGGAGGGGATTTCCTACGAGCAGTACTTC. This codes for CASSWIPWEGISYEQYF.

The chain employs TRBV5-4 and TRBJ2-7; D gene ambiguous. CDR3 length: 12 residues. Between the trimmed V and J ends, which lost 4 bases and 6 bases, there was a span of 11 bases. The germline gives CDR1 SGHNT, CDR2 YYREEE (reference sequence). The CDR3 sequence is CASSPRSGEQYF. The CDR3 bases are TGTGCCAGCAGCCCGAGGTCCGGCGAGCAGTACTTC.

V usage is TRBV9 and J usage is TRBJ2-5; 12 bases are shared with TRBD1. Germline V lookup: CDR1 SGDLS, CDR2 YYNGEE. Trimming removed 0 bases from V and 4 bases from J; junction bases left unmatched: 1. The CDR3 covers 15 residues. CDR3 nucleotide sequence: TGTGCCAGCAGCGTAGTGGGACAGGGGGCAGAGACCCAGTACTTC. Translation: CASSVVGQGAETQYF.

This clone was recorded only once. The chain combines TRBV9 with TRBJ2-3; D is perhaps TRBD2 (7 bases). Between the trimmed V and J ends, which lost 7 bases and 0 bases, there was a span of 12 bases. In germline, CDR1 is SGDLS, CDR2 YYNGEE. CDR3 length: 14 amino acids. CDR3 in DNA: TGTGCCAGCCGGGGGGCGGATAGCACAGATACGCAGTATTTT. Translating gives CASRGADSTDTQYF.

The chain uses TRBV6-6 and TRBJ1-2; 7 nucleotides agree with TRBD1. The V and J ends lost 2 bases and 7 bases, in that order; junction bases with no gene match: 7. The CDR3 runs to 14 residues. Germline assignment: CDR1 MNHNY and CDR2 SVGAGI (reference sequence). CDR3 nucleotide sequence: TGTGCCAGCAGTTACGACCAGGGGGGTCTTGGCTACACCTTC. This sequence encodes CASSYDQGGLGYTF.

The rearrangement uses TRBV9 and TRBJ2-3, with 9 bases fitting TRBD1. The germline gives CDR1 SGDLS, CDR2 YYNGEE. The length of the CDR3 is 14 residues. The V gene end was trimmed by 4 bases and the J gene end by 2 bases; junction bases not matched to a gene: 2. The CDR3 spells CASSWDRDTDTQYF. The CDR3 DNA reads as TGTGCCAGCAGCTGGGACAGGGACACAGATACGCAGTATTTT.

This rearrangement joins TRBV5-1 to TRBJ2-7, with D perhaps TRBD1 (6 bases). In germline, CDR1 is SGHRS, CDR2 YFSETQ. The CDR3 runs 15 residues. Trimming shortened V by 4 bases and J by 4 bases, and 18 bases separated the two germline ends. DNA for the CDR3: TGCGCCAGCAGCACCGGGGACATCGGACCTTACGAGCAGTACTTC. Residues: CASSTGDIGPYEQYF.

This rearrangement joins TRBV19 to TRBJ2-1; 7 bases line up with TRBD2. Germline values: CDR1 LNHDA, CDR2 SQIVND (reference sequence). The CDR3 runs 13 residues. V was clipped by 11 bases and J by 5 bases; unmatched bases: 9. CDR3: CACRDYVNNEQFF. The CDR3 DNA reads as TGTGCCTGTCGGGACTACGTAAACAATGAGCAGTTCTTC.

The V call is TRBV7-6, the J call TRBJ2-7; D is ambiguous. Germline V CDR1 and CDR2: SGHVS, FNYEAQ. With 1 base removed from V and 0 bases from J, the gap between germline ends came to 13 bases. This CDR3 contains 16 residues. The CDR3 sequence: CASSLGHDESSYEQYF. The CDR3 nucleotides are TGTGCCAGCAGCTTAGGACATGACGAGAGCTCCTACGAGCAGTACTTC.

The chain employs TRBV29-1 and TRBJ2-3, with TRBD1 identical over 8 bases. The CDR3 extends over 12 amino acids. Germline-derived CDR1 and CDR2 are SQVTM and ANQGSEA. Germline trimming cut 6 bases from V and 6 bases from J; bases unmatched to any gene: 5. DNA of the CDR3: TGCAGCGTGACAGGGGCCGATGATACGCAGTATTTT. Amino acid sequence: CSVTGADDTQYF.

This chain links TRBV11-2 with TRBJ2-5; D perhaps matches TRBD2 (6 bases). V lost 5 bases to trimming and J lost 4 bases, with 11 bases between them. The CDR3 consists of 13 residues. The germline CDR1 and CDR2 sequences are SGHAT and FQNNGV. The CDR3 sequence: CASSMDYLETQYF. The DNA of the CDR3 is TGTGCCAGCAGCATGGACTATTTAGAGACCCAGTACTTC.

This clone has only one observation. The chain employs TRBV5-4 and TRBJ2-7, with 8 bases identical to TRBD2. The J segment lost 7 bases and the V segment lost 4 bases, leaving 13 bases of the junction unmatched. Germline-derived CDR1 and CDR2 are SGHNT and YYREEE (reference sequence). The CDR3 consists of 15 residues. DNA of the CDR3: TGTGCCAGCAGCCCAGGAGTTATACCGGGGGGGGAGCAGTACTTC. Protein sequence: CASSPGVIPGGEQYF.

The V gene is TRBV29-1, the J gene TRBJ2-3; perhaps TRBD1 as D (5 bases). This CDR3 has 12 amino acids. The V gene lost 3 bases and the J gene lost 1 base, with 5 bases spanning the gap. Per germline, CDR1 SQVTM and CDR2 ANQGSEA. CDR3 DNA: TGCAGCGTTGACAGGGGCACAGATACGCAGTATTTT. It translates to CSVDRGTDTQYF.